Included here is one TCR beta chain sequence, with context. Sequenced by immunoSEQ multiplex PCR; TCRdb stores in-frame clones only, minus some. This table holds about 4,800 clones, 65% to 75% found once. This sample stems from a study of ipilimumab plus nivolumab after autologous stem cell transplantation. Germline lookup yields CDR1 SEHNR and CDR2 FQNEAQ (reference sequence). Unmatched junction bases numbered 0, after V lost 1 base and J lost 2 bases. The CDR3 length is 14 residues. Ipilimumab, 1 mg/kg, started 14 to 28 days after autologous transplant. Sequenced material: PBMCs, taken in a trial of ipilimumab plus nivolumab as post-transplant consolidation. This receptor was taken from a male donor with multiple myeloma. V usage is TRBV7-9 and J usage is TRBJ2-5, with 8 nucleotides matching TRBD1. CDR3 DNA sequence: TGTGCCAGCAGCTTAGACAGGGGGCAAGAGACCCAGTACTTC. Translating it yields CASSLDRGQETQYF.